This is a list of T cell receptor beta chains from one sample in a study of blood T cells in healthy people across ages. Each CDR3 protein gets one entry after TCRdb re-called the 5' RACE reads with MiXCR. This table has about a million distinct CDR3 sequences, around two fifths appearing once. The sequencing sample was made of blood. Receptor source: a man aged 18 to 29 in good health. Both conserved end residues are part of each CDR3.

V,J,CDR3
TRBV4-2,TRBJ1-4,CASSPRGPGNEKLFF
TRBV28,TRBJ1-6,CASSLIGTMRSPLHF
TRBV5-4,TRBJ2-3,CASSPGQDWDTQYF
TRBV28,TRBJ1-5,CASSFLEGGEPQHF
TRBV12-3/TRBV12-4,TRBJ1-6,CASSLGTAYNSPLHF
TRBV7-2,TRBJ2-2,CASRKQGLNTGELFF
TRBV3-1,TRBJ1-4,CAGSQFATNEKLFF
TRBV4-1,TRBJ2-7,CASSQDKGQAVPYNEQYF
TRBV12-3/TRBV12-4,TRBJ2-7,CASSQNRDRVHEQYF
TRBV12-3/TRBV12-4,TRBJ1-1,CASSVGRGSAEAFF
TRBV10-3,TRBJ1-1,CAISGRAVTEAFF
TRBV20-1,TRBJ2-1,CSALRAGSSYNEQFF
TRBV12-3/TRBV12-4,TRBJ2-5,CASREALQETQYF
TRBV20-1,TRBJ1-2,CSARGWSGQTYGYTF
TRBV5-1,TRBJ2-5,CASSLSGGIDNEQYF
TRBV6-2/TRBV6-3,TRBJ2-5,CASSKGTIQETQYF
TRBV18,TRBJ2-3,CASSELRGGGTDAQYF
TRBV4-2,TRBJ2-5,CASSQPGTLQETQSF
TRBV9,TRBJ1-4,CASSSKDRANEKLFF
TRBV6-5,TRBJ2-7,CASSYKGATYEQYF
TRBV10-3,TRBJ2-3,CAISDLRQGTDTQYF
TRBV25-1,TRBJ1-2,CASSEEGDRTLYGYTF
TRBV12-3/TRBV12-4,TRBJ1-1,CASRQTGTTVEAFF
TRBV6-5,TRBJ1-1,CASRNLLNTEAFF
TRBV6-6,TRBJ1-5,CASSGPEANQPQHF
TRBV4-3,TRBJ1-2,CASSQVGYGYTF
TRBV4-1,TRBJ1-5,CASSAQSDRPNQPQHF
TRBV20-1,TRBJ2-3,CSARPGGRTDTQYF
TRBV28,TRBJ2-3,CASSFGQSDTQYF
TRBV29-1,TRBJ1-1,CSGGGFGDTEAFF
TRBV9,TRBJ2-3,CASSVYGGGDTQYF
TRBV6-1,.,CASSEFSGGYNEQYF
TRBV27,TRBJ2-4,CASSLSGAWLAKNIQYF
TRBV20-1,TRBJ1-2,CSAQSTGGSYGYTF
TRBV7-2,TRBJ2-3,CASSLTGLAGSTDTQYF
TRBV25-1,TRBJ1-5,CATATQGSNQPQHF
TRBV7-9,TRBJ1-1,CASSPQGGKGTEAFF
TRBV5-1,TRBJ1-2,CASGLEPGTGDRFYGYTF
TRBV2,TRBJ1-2,CASRLDSPDYGYTF
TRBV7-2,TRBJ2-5,CASSLVGTEDSYNEQYF
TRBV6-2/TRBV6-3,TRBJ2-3,CASSARTSGYTDTQYF
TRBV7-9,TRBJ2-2,CASSFFGDAGELFF
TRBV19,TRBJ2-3,CASSITESDTQYF
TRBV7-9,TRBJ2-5,CASSLLDRETQYF
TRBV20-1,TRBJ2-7,CSAIHNEQYF
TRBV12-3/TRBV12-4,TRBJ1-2,CASSRQGKGYTF